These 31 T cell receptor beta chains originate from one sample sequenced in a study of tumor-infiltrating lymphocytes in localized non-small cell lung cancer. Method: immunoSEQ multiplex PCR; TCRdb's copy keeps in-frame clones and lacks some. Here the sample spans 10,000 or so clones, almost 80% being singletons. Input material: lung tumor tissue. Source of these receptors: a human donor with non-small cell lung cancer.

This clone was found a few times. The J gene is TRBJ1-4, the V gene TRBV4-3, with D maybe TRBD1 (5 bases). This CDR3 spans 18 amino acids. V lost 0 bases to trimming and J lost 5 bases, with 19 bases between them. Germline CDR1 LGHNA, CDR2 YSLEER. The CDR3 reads CASSQDWEGLGMNEKLFF. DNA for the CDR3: TGCGCCAGCAGCCAAGATTGGGAGGGGTTGGGGATGAATGAAAAACTGTTTTTT.

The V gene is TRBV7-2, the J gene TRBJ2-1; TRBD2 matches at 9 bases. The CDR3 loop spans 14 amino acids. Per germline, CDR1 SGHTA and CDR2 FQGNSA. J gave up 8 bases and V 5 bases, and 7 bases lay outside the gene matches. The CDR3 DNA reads TGTGCCAGCAGCCCGAGTAGCGGGAGAGATGAGCAGTTCTTC. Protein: CASSPSSGRDEQFF. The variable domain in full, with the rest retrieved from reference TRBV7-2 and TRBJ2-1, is GAGVSQSPSNKVTEKGKDVELRCDPISGHTALYWYRQSLGQGLEFLIYFQGNSAPDKSGLPSDRFSAERTGGSVSTLTIQRTQQEDSAVYLCASSPSSGRDEQFFGPGTRLTVL.

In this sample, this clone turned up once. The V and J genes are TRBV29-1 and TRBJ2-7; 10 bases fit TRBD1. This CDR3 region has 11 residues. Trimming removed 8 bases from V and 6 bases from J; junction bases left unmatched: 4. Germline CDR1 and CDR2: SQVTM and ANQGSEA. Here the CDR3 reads CSTGQGGEQYF. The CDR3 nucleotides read TGCAGCACCGGACAGGGGGGCGAGCAGTACTTC.

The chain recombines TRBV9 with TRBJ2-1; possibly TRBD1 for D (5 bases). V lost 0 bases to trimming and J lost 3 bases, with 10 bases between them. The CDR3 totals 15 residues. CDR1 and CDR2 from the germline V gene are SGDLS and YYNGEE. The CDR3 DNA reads TGTGCCAGCAGCGTAGGGCGACAGCACTACAATGAGCAGTTCTTC. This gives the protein CASSVGRQHYNEQFF.

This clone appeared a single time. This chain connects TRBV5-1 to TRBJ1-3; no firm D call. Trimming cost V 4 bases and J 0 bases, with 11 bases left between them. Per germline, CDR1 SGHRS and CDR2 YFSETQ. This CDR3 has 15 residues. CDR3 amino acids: CASSADASSGNTIYF. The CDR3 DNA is TGCGCCAGCAGCGCCGACGCTAGCTCTGGAAACACCATATATTTT.

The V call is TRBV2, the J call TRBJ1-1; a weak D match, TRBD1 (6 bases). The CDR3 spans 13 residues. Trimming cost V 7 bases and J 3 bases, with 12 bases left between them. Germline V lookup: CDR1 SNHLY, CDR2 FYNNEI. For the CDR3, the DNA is TGTGCCAGCACAGGGGAGTTCTACACTGAAGCTTTCTTT. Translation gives CASTGEFYTEAFF.

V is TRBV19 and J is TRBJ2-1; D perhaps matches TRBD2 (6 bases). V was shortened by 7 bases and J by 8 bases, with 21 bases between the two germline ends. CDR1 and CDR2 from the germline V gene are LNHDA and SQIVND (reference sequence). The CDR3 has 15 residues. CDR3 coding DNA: TGTGCCAGTAAACTCTCGGGACTGCCCACATATGAGCAGTTCTTC. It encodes CASKLSGLPTYEQFF.

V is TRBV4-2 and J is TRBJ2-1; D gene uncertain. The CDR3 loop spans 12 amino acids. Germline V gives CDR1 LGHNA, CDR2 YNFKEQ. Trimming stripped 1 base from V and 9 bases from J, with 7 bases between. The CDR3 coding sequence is TGTGCCAGCAGCCAAGGGGCCTCTGAGCAGTTCTTC. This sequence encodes CASSQGASEQFF.

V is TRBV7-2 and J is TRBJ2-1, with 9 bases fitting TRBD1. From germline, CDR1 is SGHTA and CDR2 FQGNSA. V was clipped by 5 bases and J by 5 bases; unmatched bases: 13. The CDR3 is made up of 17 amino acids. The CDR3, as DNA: TGTGCCAGCAGCCCTAGAACAACAGGGGGCTTCAACAATGAGCAGTTCTTC. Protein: CASSPRTTGGFNNEQFF.

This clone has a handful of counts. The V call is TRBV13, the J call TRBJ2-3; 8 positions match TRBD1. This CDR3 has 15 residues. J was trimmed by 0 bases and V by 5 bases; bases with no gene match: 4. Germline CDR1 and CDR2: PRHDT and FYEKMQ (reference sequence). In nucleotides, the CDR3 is TGTGCCAGCAGCACCCGGACAGGGAGCACAGATACGCAGTATTTT. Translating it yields CASSTRTGSTDTQYF.

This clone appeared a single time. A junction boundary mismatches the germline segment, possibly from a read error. CDR3 nucleotides: TGTGCCAGCAGCTTGGCCGAACAGGAGTACGAGCAGTACTTC. This codes for CASSLAEQEYEQYF. The chain uses TRBV5-1 and TRBJ2-7; tentatively, D is TRBD1 (5 bases). This CDR3 is 14 amino acids long. From germline, CDR1 is SGHRS and CDR2 YFSETQ.

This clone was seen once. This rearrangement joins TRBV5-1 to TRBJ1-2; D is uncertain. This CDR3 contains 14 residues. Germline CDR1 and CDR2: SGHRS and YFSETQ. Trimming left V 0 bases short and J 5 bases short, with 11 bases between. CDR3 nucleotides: TGCGCCAGCAGCTTGGGCAGTGGGTTGTATGGCTACACCTTC. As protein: CASSLGSGLYGYTF.

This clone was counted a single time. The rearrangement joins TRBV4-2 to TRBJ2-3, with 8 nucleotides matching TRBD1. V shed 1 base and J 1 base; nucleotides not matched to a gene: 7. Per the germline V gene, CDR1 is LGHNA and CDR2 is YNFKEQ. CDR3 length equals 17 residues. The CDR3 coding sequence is TGTGCCAGCAGCCAAGTGAGTCCGGGACAGGGCACAGATACGCAGTATTTT. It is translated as CASSQVSPGQGTDTQYF.

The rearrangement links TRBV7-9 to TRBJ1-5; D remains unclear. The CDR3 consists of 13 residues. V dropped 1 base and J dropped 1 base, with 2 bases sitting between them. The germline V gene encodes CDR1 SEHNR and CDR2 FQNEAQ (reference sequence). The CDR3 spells CASSLESNQPQHF. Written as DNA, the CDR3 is TGTGCCAGCAGCTTAGAAAGCAATCAGCCCCAGCATTTT.

CDR3 nucleotides: TGTGCCATCAGTGGGGGCGCGGGGGCCAACGTCCTGACTTTC. Protein: CAISGGAGANVLTF. The gene calls are TRBV10-3 and TRBJ2-6; a possible D gene is TRBD1 (5 bases). V lost 4 bases to trimming and J lost 4 bases, with 8 bases between them. Germline values: CDR1 ENHRY, CDR2 SYGVKD. The CDR3 has 14 amino acids.

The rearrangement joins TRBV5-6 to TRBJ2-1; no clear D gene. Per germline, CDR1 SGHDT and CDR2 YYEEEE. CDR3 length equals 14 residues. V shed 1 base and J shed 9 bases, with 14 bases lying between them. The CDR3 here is CASSLLGSASEQFF. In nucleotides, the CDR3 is TGTGCCAGCAGCTTGCTGGGATCTGCAAGTGAGCAGTTCTTC.

The CDR3 reads CAISGPTGGNNNEQFF. CDR3 nucleotide sequence: TGTGCCATCAGTGGACCCACGGGGGGGAATAACAATGAGCAGTTCTTC. This chain joins TRBV10-3 and TRBJ2-1; 8 positions agree with TRBD2. The V gene end was trimmed by 4 bases and the J gene end by 5 bases; junction bases not matched to a gene: 10. The CDR3 length is 16 residues. Looked up from germline, CDR1 is ENHRY and CDR2 is SYGVKD.

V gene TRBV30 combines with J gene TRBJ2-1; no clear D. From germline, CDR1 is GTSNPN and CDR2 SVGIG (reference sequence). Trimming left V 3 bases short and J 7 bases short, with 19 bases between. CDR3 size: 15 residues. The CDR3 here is CAWSPYTNLGNEQFF. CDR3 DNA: TGTGCCTGGAGCCCGTACACGAACTTGGGGAATGAGCAGTTCTTC.

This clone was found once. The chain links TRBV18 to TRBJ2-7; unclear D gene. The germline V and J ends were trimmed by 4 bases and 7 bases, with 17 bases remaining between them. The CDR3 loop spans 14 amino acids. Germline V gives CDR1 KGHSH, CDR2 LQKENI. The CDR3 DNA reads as TGTGCCAGCTCACTCTCTGGTGGGTTGGGGGAGCAGTACTTC. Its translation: CASSLSGGLGEQYF. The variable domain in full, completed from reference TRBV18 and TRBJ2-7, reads NAGVMQNPRHLVRRRGQEARLRCSPMKGHSHVYWYRQLPEEGLKFMVYLQKENIIDESGMPKERFSAEFPKEGPSILRIQQVVRGDSAAYFCASSLSGGLGEQYFGPGTRLTVT.

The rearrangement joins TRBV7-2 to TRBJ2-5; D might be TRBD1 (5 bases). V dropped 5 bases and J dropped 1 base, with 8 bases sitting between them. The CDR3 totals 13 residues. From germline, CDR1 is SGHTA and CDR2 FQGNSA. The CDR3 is CASSHDSQETQYF. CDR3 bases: TGTGCCAGCAGCCACGACAGCCAAGAGACCCAGTACTTC.

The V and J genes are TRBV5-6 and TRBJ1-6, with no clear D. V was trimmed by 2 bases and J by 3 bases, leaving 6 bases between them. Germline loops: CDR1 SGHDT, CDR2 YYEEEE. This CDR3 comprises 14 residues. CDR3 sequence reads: CASSFGSYNSPLHF. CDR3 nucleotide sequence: TGTGCCAGCAGCTTTGGCAGCTATAATTCACCCCTCCACTTT.

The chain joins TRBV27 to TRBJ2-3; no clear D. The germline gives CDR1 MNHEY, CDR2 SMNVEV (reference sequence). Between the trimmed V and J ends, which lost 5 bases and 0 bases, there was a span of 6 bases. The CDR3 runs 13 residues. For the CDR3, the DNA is TGTGCCAGCAGTCGACCTAGCACAGATACGCAGTATTTT. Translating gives CASSRPSTDTQYF.

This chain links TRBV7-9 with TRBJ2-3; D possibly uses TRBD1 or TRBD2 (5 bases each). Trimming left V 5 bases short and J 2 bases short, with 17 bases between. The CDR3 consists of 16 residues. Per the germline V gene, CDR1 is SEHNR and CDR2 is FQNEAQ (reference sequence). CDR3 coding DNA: TGTGCCAGCAGCCCAGGGACGGAACCCTTCACAGATACGCAGTATTTT. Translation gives CASSPGTEPFTDTQYF.

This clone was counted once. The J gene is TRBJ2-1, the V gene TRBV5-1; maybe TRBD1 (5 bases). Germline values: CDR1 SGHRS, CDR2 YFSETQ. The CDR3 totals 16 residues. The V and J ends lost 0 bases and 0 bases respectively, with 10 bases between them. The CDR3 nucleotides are TGCGCCAGCAGCTTGGGTAACCAGGGCTCCTACAATGAGCAGTTCTTC. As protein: CASSLGNQGSYNEQFF.

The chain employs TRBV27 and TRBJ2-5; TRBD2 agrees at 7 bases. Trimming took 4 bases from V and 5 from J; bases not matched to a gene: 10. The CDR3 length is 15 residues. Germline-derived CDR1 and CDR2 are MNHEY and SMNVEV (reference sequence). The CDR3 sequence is CASSSLREGLETQYF. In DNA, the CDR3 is TGTGCCAGCAGTTCCCTAAGGGAGGGGCTTGAGACCCAGTACTTC.

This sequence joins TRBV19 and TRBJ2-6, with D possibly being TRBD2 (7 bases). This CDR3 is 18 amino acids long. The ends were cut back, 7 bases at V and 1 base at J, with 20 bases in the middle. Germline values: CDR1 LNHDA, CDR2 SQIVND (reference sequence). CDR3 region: CASNTLGGGASGANVLTF. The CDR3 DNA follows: TGTGCCAGTAACACGTTGGGGGGGGGCGCGTCTGGGGCCAACGTCCTGACTTTC.

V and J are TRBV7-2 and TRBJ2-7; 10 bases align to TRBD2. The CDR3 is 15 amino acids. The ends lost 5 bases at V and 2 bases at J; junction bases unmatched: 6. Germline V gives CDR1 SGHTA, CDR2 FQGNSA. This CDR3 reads CASSPQGLAAYEQYF. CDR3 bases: TGTGCCAGCAGCCCGCAAGGACTAGCGGCCTACGAGCAGTACTTC. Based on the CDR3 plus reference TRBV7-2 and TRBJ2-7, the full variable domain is GAGVSQSPSNKVTEKGKDVELRCDPISGHTALYWYRQSLGQGLEFLIYFQGNSAPDKSGLPSDRFSAERTGGSVSTLTIQRTQQEDSAVYLCASSPQGLAAYEQYFGPGTRLTVT.

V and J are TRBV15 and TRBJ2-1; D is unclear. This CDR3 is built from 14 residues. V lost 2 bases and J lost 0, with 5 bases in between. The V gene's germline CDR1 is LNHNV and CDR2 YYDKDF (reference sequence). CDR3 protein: CATSRYSSYNEQFF. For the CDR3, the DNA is TGTGCCACCAGCAGATACAGCTCCTACAATGAGCAGTTCTTC.

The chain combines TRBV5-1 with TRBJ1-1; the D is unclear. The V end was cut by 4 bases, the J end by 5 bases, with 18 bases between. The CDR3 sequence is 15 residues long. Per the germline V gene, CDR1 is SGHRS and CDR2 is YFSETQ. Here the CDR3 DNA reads TGCGCCAGCAGCCGAGACGCCTCCGGTGGTACTGAAGCTTTCTTT. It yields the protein CASSRDASGGTEAFF.

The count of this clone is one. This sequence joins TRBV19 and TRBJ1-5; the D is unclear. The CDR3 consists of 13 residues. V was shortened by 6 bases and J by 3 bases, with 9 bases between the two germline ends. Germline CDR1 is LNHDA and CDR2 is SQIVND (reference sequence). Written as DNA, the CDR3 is TGTGCCAGTAGAACGGGAGACAATCAGCCCCAGCATTTT. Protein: CASRTGDNQPQHF.

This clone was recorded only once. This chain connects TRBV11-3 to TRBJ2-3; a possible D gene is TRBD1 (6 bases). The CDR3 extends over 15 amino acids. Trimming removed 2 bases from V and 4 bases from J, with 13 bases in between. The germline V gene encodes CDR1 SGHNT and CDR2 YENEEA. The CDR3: CASSLRGNGADTQYF. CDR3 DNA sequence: TGTGCCAGCAGCTTAAGGGGGAATGGGGCAGATACGCAGTATTTT.